The clone carrying this TCR beta chain turned up a few times. The data stem from a study of T cell repertoires in cytomegalovirus infection. Trimming took 7 bases from V and 11 from J, leaving 14 bases between them. Germline V lookup: CDR1 MDHEN, CDR2 SYDVKM. This CDR3 spans 11 amino acids. MiXCR, run by TCRdb on the reads, gives a single entry per CDR3 protein. This sample carries 150,000 to 200,000 distinct CDR3 sequences, roughly 27% of them seen once, and the ten largest clones take approximately 30%. This rearrangement joins TRBV28 to TRBJ1-1; D possibly corresponds to TRBD1 (6 bases). The material sequenced was PBMCs. The sequence came from a human donor in good health (CMV status not recorded). Some clones in this sample may be carry-over from other donors' samples. The CDR3 loop is CASINTGRAFF. The CDR3 DNA follows: TGTGCCAGCATTAATACAGGGAGGGCTTTCTTT. The full variable domain, its missing parts supplied by reference TRBV28 and TRBJ1-1, is DVKVTQSSRYLVKRTGEKVFLECVQDMDHENMFWYRQDPGLGLRLIYFSYDVKMKEKGDIPEGYSVSREKKERFSLILESASTNQTSMYLCASINTGRAFFGQGTRLTVV.